One and the same sample provided the 25 T cell receptor beta chains below, sequenced in a study of T cell responses to AZD1222 COVID-19 vaccine. Libraries were prepared by immunoSEQ multiplex PCR; TCRdb keeps only in-frame clonotypes and omits some of them. The sample has around 120,000 clones; about 90% are singletons. The sequences come from peripheral blood, collected on day 0 of AZD1222 vaccination. The receptors here all came from an adult in good health.

The chain joins TRBV3-1 (or the pseudogene TRBV3-2) to TRBJ1-6; D is undetermined. The V end was cut by 1 base, the J end by 8 bases, with 6 bases between. The CDR3 contains 13 residues. Germline CDR1 LGHDT, CDR2 YNNKEL (reference sequence). This chain's CDR3 is CASSQARDSPLHF. Written as DNA, the CDR3 is TGTGCCAGCAGCCAAGCAAGGGATTCACCCCTCCACTTT.

This clone was picked up a small number of times. V is TRBV29-1 and J is TRBJ1-5; D gene unclear. CDR1 is SQVTM and CDR2 is ANQGSEA in the germline V gene. V lost 8 bases to trimming and J lost 4 bases, with 15 bases between them. The CDR3 runs 13 residues. The CDR3 DNA reads TGCAGCATTTCCCTGGGGTTTAATCAGCCCCAGCATTTT. Protein sequence: CSISLGFNQPQHF.

The chain links TRBV27 to TRBJ2-7; TRBD1 agrees at 8 bases. Unmatched junction bases numbered 15, after V lost 5 bases and J lost 6 bases. CDR1 MNHEY and CDR2 SMNVEV come from the germline V gene (reference sequence). The CDR3 consists of 16 residues. The CDR3 reads CASSPLGGTGGTEQYF. As DNA, the CDR3 is TGTGCCAGCAGTCCGCTTGGCGGGACAGGAGGGACCGAGCAGTACTTC.

This sequence joins TRBV9 and TRBJ2-3, with 9 bases that match TRBD2. The CDR3 covers 14 residues. Germline V gene sequence: CDR1 SGDLS, CDR2 YYNGEE. The V and J ends lost 5 bases and 2 bases, in that order; junction bases with no gene match: 3. The CDR3 DNA reads as TGTGCCAGCAGTTTAGCGGGGGACACAGATACGCAGTATTTT. Translation: CASSLAGDTDTQYF.

The chain employs TRBV15 and TRBJ1-2; D is ambiguous. This CDR3 is built from 13 residues. V lost 6 bases and J lost 4, with 12 bases in between. The germline V gene has CDR1 LNHNV and CDR2 YYDKDF (reference sequence). The chain's CDR3 is CATRELVGYGYTF. CDR3 sequence (DNA): TGTGCCACCAGGGAGTTAGTGGGCTATGGCTACACCTTC.

The rearrangement links TRBV19 to TRBJ2-1; D tentatively fits TRBD1 or TRBD2 (6 bases each). Germline values: CDR1 LNHDA, CDR2 SQIVND (reference sequence). V gave up 1 base and J gave up 6 bases, with 13 bases separating them. The CDR3 runs 15 residues. The CDR3 loop is CASSIGGGFRNEQFF. The CDR3 coding sequence is TGTGCCAGTAGTATAGGAGGGGGGTTTCGCAATGAGCAGTTCTTC.

The chain combines TRBV19 with TRBJ1-5, with a weak D call TRBD1 (5 bases). Trimming took 5 bases from V and 8 from J, leaving 13 bases between them. The CDR3 has 13 amino acids. Germline lookup yields CDR1 LNHDA and CDR2 SQIVND (reference sequence). The CDR3 loop reads CASSQSGGEPQHF. The CDR3 nucleotides are TGTGCCAGTAGTCAATCCGGAGGGGAGCCCCAGCATTTT.

This clone has only one observation. The J gene is TRBJ1-2, the V gene TRBV7-9; 7 nucleotides align to TRBD1. CDR1 and CDR2 (germline): SEHNR, FQNEAQ (reference sequence). The CDR3 is made up of 16 amino acids. V lost 4 bases, J lost 3 bases, and 11 bases stayed unmatched. This chain's CDR3 is CASSSSETGRDYGYTF. The DNA for the CDR3 is TGTGCCAGCAGCTCTAGTGAGACAGGGCGAGACTATGGCTACACCTTC. Supplemented by reference TRBV7-9 and TRBJ1-2, the full variable domain reads DTGVSQNPRHKITKRGQNVTFRCDPISEHNRLYWYRQTLGQGPEFLTYFQNEAQLEKSRLLSDRFSAERPKGSFSTLEIQRTEQGDSAMYLCASSSSETGRDYGYTFGSGTRLTVV.

The V call is TRBV4-3, the J call TRBJ2-7; D not resolved. The germline V and J ends were trimmed by 3 bases and 5 bases, with 11 bases remaining between them. This CDR3 is 13 amino acids long. Germline V gene sequence: CDR1 LGHNA, CDR2 YSLEER. CDR3 loop: CASSQGYSDEQYF. CDR3 nucleotide sequence: TGCGCCAGCAGCCAGGGCTACTCGGACGAGCAGTACTTC.

This clone was seen just once. The rearrangement joins TRBV4-1 to TRBJ1-5; D might be TRBD1 (5 bases). Germline-derived CDR1 and CDR2 are MGHRA and YSYEKL. The CDR3 covers 15 residues. The V and J ends lost 1 base and 0 bases respectively, with 7 bases between them. This CDR3 is CASSQGGTSNQPQHF. Written as DNA, the CDR3 is TGCGCCAGCAGCCAAGGAGGGACTAGCAATCAGCCCCAGCATTTT.

The chain has TRBV7-8 and TRBJ1-2; perhaps TRBD1 as D (5 bases). V was clipped by 6 bases and J by 2 bases, with 13 bases between them. This CDR3 has 14 amino acids. Germline assignment: CDR1 SGHVS and CDR2 FQNEAQ. As DNA, the CDR3 is TGTGCCAGCAGTGACAGAAACCTAAACTATGGCTACACCTTC. Residues: CASSDRNLNYGYTF.

This sequence joins TRBV7-2 and TRBJ1-4; 7 nucleotides line up with TRBD1. This CDR3 is built from 16 residues. CDR1 and CDR2 from the germline V gene are SGHTA and FQGNSA. V dropped 4 bases and J dropped 5; count of bases not matched to a gene: 10. CDR3 sequence reads: CASSSGTAKRNEKLFF. CDR3 DNA: TGTGCCAGCAGCTCGGGGACAGCCAAGAGGAATGAAAAACTGTTTTTT.

The J gene is TRBJ2-2, the V gene TRBV5-1; unclear D gene. Germline CDR1 reads SGHRS; CDR2 reads YFSETQ. This CDR3 comprises 15 residues. The V and J ends lost 4 bases and 6 bases respectively, with 16 bases between them. The CDR3 sequence: CASSLVSEYPGELFF. The CDR3 DNA reads TGCGCCAGCAGCCTGGTGTCAGAGTACCCCGGGGAGCTGTTTTTT.

The rearrangement uses TRBV4-3 and TRBJ2-7; TRBD2 is a possible D gene (6 bases). Per germline, CDR1 LGHNA and CDR2 YSLEER. The CDR3 covers 12 residues. V lost 0 bases, J lost 9 bases, and 9 bases lay in between. The CDR3 spells CASSQDRRVQYF. Here the CDR3 DNA reads TGCGCCAGCAGCCAAGACAGGAGGGTGCAGTACTTC.

This sequence joins TRBV2 and TRBJ1-1, with D hard to call. Trimming shortened V by 4 bases and J by 5 bases, and 14 bases separated the two germline ends. CDR1 and CDR2 (germline): SNHLY, FYNNEI. There are 14 residues in the CDR3. CDR3 in DNA: TGTGCCAGCAGTGCCTCAGGTGGGAGGACTGAAGCTTTCTTT. Its protein product is CASSASGGRTEAFF.

The rearrangement links TRBV27 to TRBJ1-4; D gene unclear. Germline CDR1 is MNHEY and CDR2 is SMNVEV (reference sequence). V lost 4 bases and J lost 8, with 5 bases in between. This CDR3 is built from 11 residues. Written as DNA, the CDR3 is TGTGCCAGCAGTTCCGGAGAAAAACTGTTTTTT. It specifies CASSSGEKLFF. Supplemented by reference TRBV27 and TRBJ1-4, the full variable domain reads EAQVTQNPRYLITVTGKKLTVTCSQNMNHEYMSWYRQDPGLGLRQIYYSMNVEVTDKGDVPEGYKVSRKEKRNFPLILESPSPNQTSLYFCASSSGEKLFFGSGTQLSVL.

The J gene is TRBJ2-3, the V gene TRBV7-2; D call uncertain. Germline V gives CDR1 SGHTA, CDR2 FQGNSA. This CDR3 comprises 14 residues. Trimming shortened V by 1 base and J by 4 bases, and 9 bases separated the two germline ends. The CDR3 spells CASSLGTAPDTQYF. Here the CDR3 DNA reads TGTGCCAGCAGCTTAGGTACAGCCCCAGATACGCAGTATTTT.

This chain links TRBV5-1 with TRBJ1-1; no definite D call. Trimming shortened V by 0 bases and J by 4 bases, and 10 bases separated the two germline ends. This CDR3 is built from 14 residues. CDR1 and CDR2 from the germline V gene are SGHRS and YFSETQ. The CDR3 bases are TGCGCCAGCAGCTTGGTGTCAGAGTTCACTGAAGCTTTCTTT. Protein product: CASSLVSEFTEAFF.

The chain couples TRBV11-3 to TRBJ2-2; tentatively, D is TRBD1 or TRBD2 (5 bases each). V was shortened by 9 bases and J by 2 bases, with 7 bases between the two germline ends. The CDR3 runs to 12 residues. Germline assignment: CDR1 SGHNT and CDR2 YENEEA. The CDR3, as DNA: TGTGCCAGTGGGGGTAACACCGGGGAGCTGTTTTTT. As protein: CASGGNTGELFF. Full variable domain (missing parts from reference TRBV11-3 and TRBJ2-2): EAGVVQSPRYKIIEKKQPVAFWCNPISGHNTLYWYLQNLGQGPELLIRYENEEAVDDSQLPKDRFSAERLKGVDSTLKIQPAELGDSAVYLCASGGNTGELFFGEGSRLTVL.

This chain connects TRBV24-1 to TRBJ2-3, with D hard to call. Trimming cost V 4 bases and J 7 bases, with 8 bases left between them. The CDR3 length is 12 residues. Germline lookup yields CDR1 KGHDR and CDR2 SFDVKD. The CDR3 reads CATSELVNTQYF. In DNA, the CDR3 is TGTGCCACCAGTGAACTTGTGAATACGCAGTATTTT.

This clone was seen a few times. The chain couples TRBV19 to TRBJ1-6; 7 nucleotides agree with TRBD1. V lost 4 bases, J lost 10 bases, and 7 bases stayed unmatched. Germline V lookup: CDR1 LNHDA, CDR2 SQIVND (reference sequence). This CDR3 region has 14 residues. The CDR3 DNA reads TGTGCCAGTAGTACATGGGACAGCGGGTCACCCCTCCACTTT. Its protein is CASSTWDSGSPLHF.

The V and J genes are TRBV14 and TRBJ2-1; D gene unclear. The V gene lost 2 bases and the J gene lost 9 bases, with 8 bases spanning the gap. CDR3 length equals 12 residues. Per the germline V gene, CDR1 is SGHDN and CDR2 is FVKESK. The CDR3 loop is CASSQWTSEQFF. CDR3 DNA: TGTGCCAGCAGCCAATGGACGAGTGAGCAGTTCTTC.

The CDR3 here is CASSPGTGNTEAFF. The CDR3 DNA follows: TGCGCCAGCAGCCCCGGGACAGGGAACACTGAAGCTTTCTTT. The chain has TRBV5-1 and TRBJ1-1; 8 nucleotides line up with TRBD1. CDR3 length equals 14 residues. CDR1 and CDR2 from the germline V gene are SGHRS and YFSETQ. Unmatched junction bases numbered 3, after V lost 4 bases and J lost 1 base.

The J gene is TRBJ2-2, the V gene TRBV7-2, with 11 bases fitting TRBD1. Germline loops: CDR1 SGHTA, CDR2 FQGNSA. The CDR3 has 17 residues. Trimming cost V 1 base and J 7 bases; bases outside gene matches: 8. CDR3 nucleotides: TGTGCCAGCAGCTTAGTTCGAGGACAGGGGGCAGGCGGGGAGCTGTTTTTT. Translated: CASSLVRGQGAGGELFF.

The chain couples TRBV3-1 (or the pseudogene TRBV3-2) to TRBJ1-5; D ambiguous. CDR3 size: 12 residues. Trimming took off 1 base at V and 9 bases at J, with 7 bases between the two ends. CDR1 and CDR2 from the germline V gene are LGHDT and YNNKEL (reference sequence). The CDR3 DNA reads TGTGCCAGCAGCCAAGGAGGAAGGCCCCAGCATTTT. It is translated as CASSQGGRPQHF.